These 2 T cell receptor beta chains were sequenced from one sample in a study of OX40 agonist ivuxolimab in advanced cancers. Clones were sequenced by immunoSEQ multiplex PCR, and TCRdb holds only the in-frame ones, with some missing. The sample contains roughly 92,000 clones, roughly 87% of which appear only once. Sequencing used CD4+ or CD8+ T cells sorted from blood, obtained in a trial of the OX40 agonist ivuxolimab. The receptors stem from an adult with an advanced solid tumor such as melanoma, head and neck, liver or kidney cancer.

V and J are TRBV29-1 and TRBJ1-6; maybe TRBD1 (5 bases). This CDR3 has 13 residues. Germline loops: CDR1 SQVTM, CDR2 ANQGSEA. V gave up 3 bases and J gave up 7 bases, with 10 bases separating them. The CDR3 nucleotides read TGCAGCGTTGAGGGGCCAGGGAATTCACCCCTCCACTTT. Translating it yields CSVEGPGNSPLHF. Full variable domain (remainder filled in from reference TRBV29-1 and TRBJ1-6): SAVISQKPSRDICQRGTSLTIQCQVDSQVTMMFWYRQQPGQSLTLIATANQGSEATYESGFVIDKFPISRPNLTFSTLTVSNMSPEDSSIYLCSVEGPGNSPLHFGNGTRLTVT.

The J gene is TRBJ1-5, the V gene TRBV7-2, with D tentatively TRBD1 (6 bases). Deletions cut 4 bases from V and 7 bases from J, with 11 bases between. Germline CDR1 and CDR2: SGHTA and FQGNSA. The CDR3 extends over 13 amino acids. The CDR3 sequence: CASSYGTSQPQHF. DNA for the CDR3: TGTGCCAGCAGCTACGGGACAAGCCAGCCCCAGCATTTT.